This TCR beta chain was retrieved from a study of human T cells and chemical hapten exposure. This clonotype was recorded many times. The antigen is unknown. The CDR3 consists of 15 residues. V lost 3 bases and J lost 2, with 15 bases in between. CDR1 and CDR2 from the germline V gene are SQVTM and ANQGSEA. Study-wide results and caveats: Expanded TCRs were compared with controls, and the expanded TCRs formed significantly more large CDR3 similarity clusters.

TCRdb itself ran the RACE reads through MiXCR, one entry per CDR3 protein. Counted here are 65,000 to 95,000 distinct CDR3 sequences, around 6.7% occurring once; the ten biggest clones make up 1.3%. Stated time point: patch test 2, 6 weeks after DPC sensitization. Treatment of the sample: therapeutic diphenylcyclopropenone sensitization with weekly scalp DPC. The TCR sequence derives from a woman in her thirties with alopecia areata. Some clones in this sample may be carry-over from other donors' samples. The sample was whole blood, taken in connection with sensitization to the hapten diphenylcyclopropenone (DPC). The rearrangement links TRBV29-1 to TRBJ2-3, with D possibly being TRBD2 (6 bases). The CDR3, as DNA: TGCAGCGTTGAGGGAGCGCGGGGACTCACAGATACGCAGTATTTT. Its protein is CSVEGARGLTDTQYF.